What follows are 23 T cell receptor beta chains derived from one specimen sequenced in a study of T cells in women clearing cervical HPV infection. Here immunoSEQ multiplex PCR was the method, and the copy in TCRdb shows in-frame clones only, minus some. The sample data list over 25,000 clones. The sample was blood buffy coat. The receptors stem from a woman aged 18-70 years with a cervical HPV16 infection that either progressed to CIN3+ or cleared (not recorded which).

About this clone itself: Read coverage stops 3 residues before the CDR3 terminus; the germline J gene supplies the remainder. The J gene is TRBJ2-1, the V gene TRBV30; 11 bases fit TRBD2. Germline V gene sequence: CDR1 GTSNPN, CDR2 SVGIG (reference sequence). Trimming removed 4 bases from V and 6 bases from J; junction bases left unmatched: 5. The CDR3 spans 14 residues. The covered CDR3 bases are TGTGCCTGGATCTTGCTAGCGGGAGGCAATGAG. It is translated as CAWILLAGGNE. The entire CDR3 is CAWILLAGGNEQFF.

In regard to this clone: Read sequence stops 3 residues before the CDR3 end, and the germline J gene provides the missing end. The rearrangement links TRBV7-8 to TRBJ2-1; 7 bases line up with TRBD2. Germline trimming cut 1 base from V and 0 bases from J; bases unmatched to any gene: 6. The CDR3 is 17 residues long. Looked up from germline, CDR1 is SGHVS and CDR2 is FQNEAQ. CDR3 sequence: CASSLDSGGSSYNEQFF. CDR3 bases read: TGTGCCAGCAGCTTAGACTCAGGCGGGAGCTCCTACAATGAG.

Comment on this clone: The read terminates 3 residues before the CDR3 end, so the remaining end is supplied by the germline J gene. This sequence joins TRBV7-2 and TRBJ1-5, with unresolved D. The CDR3 contains 15 residues. CDR1 and CDR2 from the germline V gene are SGHTA and FQGNSA. The V and J ends lost 5 bases and 0 bases respectively, with 11 bases between them. CDR3 sequence: CASSVWANSNQPQHF. CDR3 DNA (partial): TGTGCCAGCAGCGTCTGGGCCAATAGCAATCAGCCC.

Remarks on this clone: The CDR3 goes on 3 residues after the read ends, and that part is filled in from the germline J gene. The genes are TRBV5-1 and TRBJ2-2, with TRBD1 matching over 7 bases. Trimming removed 4 bases from V and 0 bases from J; junction bases left unmatched: 3. The CDR3 runs to 15 residues. Germline V gene lookup returns CDR1 SGHRS and CDR2 YFSETQ. CDR3 loop: CASSLGTANTGELFF. The sequenced CDR3 bases are TGCGCCAGCAGCCTGGGGACAGCGAACACCGGGGAG.

Concerning this clone itself: The DNA ends 3 residues before the CDR3 does, and the rest of the CDR3 is filled in from the germline J gene. The chain couples TRBV5-4 to TRBJ2-7, with 9 bases identical to TRBD1. The length of the CDR3 is 14 residues. V trimming: 2 bases; J trimming: 2 bases; junction bases outside the gene matches: 2. CDR1 SGHNT and CDR2 YYREEE come from the germline V gene (reference sequence). CDR3 bases read: TGTGCCAGCAGCTTTGGACAGGGGCCCTACGAG. It encodes CASSFGQGPYE. The CDR3 in full is CASSFGQGPYEQYF.

As regards this clone: The read finishes 3 residues shy of the CDR3 end, and the germline J gene is used to complete it. The chain combines TRBV7-9 with TRBJ2-7, with D unclear. This CDR3 contains 15 residues. With 1 base removed from V and 2 bases from J, the gap between germline ends came to 12 bases. CDR1 is SEHNR and CDR2 is FQNEAQ in the germline V gene (reference sequence). CDR3 DNA, as far as it was read: TGTGCCAGCAGCTTAGTTCACGGTACGACCTACGAG. Protein product: CASSLVHGTTYE. The CDR3 in full is CASSLVHGTTYEQYF.

Regarding this clone: The sequenced fragment ends 3 residues before the CDR3 boundary, so the rest is inferred from the germline J gene. This rearrangement joins TRBV30 to TRBJ2-3, with a weak D call TRBD1 (6 bases). V gave up 6 bases and J gave up 6 bases, with 13 bases separating them. Per germline, CDR1 GTSNPN and CDR2 SVGIG (reference sequence). The CDR3 totals 12 residues. The CDR3 sequence is CACPGVGDTQYF. The CDR3 DNA, read in part, is TGTGCCTGCCCAGGGGTAGGGGATACG.

Notes on this clone: The read halts 3 residues ahead of the CDR3 end, with the missing end drawn from the germline J gene. The rearrangement joins TRBV19 to TRBJ1-2; 7 bases map to TRBD1. The V gene end was trimmed by 8 bases and the J gene end by 3 bases; junction bases not matched to a gene: 15. The CDR3 contains 16 residues. Per germline, CDR1 LNHDA and CDR2 SQIVND (reference sequence). This chain's CDR3 is CASRGQGVAGDYGYTF. The CDR3 bases that were read are TGTGCCAGTCGAGGTCAGGGGGTCGCCGGAGACTATGGC.

Concerning this clone: The read ends 3 residues shy of where the CDR3 ends; the end is completed using the germline J gene. The chain recombines TRBV11-3 with TRBJ2-5, with 9 bases that match TRBD2. Germline CDR1 is SGHNT and CDR2 is YENEEA. The CDR3 runs 13 residues. Losses at the gene ends were 4 bases for V and 7 bases for J; bases not matched to a gene: 4. Incomplete CDR3 DNA: TGTGCCAGCAGCTCGGGACTAGCAGGGACC. Translated, it gives CASSSGLAGT. The entire CDR3 sequence reads CASSSGLAGTQYF.

The CDR3 loop reads CASSRTGSYNEQFF. The CDR3 DNA, read in part, is TGTGCCAGCAGCCGGACTGGCTCCTACAATGAG. The chain uses TRBV6-2 or TRBV6-3 and TRBJ2-1, with D possibly TRBD2 on 5 matching bases. The sequence runs out 3 residues before the end of the CDR3; the remainder is reconstructed from the germline J gene. Germline V gives CDR1 MNHEY, CDR2 SVGEGT. With 6 bases removed from V and 0 bases from J, the gap between germline ends came to 9 bases. The CDR3 loop spans 14 amino acids.

Of note for this clone: Read sequence stops 3 residues before the CDR3 end, and the germline J gene provides the missing end. This chain connects TRBV5-1 to TRBJ2-5; 7 positions agree with TRBD1. V shed 4 bases and J 4 bases; nucleotides not matched to a gene: 1. Germline CDR1 and CDR2: SGHRS and YFSETQ. The CDR3 spans 12 residues. The CDR3 bases that were read are TGCGCCAGCAGCCAGGGGGTAGAGACC. Its protein is CASSQGVET. The whole CDR3 protein reads CASSQGVETQYF.

In the case of this clone: From the germline J gene comes the end of the CDR3, since the read stops 3 residues before it. The gene calls are TRBV20-1 and TRBJ2-3; 10 nucleotides agree with TRBD2. The CDR3 extends over 15 amino acids. CDR1 and CDR2 from the germline V gene are DFQATT and SNEGSKA (reference sequence). Trimming took 3 bases from V and 6 from J; bases not matched to a gene: 9. CDR3 DNA, as far as it was read: TGCAGTGCTAGTCCAGCTAGCGGGAGTCCTGATACG. Translating it yields CSASPASGSPDT. The complete CDR3 reads CSASPASGSPDTQYF.

Notes on this clone: The CDR3 goes on 3 residues after the read ends, and that part is filled in from the germline J gene. V usage is TRBV6-1 and J usage is TRBJ1-2; the D is unclear. The CDR3 spans 15 residues. Trimming removed 3 bases at V and 1 base at J, with 12 bases between. In germline, CDR1 is MNHNS, CDR2 SASEGT. CDR3 DNA, as far as it was read: TGTGCCAGCAGTGATGGGCCCTCGCTTAACTATGGC. It translates to CASSDGPSLNYG. The full-length CDR3 reads as CASSDGPSLNYGYTF.

On this clone: The read comes to an end 3 residues before the CDR3 does, leaving the germline J gene to fill in the end. The V gene is TRBV5-1, the J gene TRBJ2-5, with TRBD2 matching over 9 bases. The length of the CDR3 is 16 residues. V gave up 3 bases and J gave up 3 bases; unmatched junction bases: 9. Per the germline V gene, CDR1 is SGHRS and CDR2 is YFSETQ. This CDR3 reads CASSSLAGLPKETQYF. CDR3 DNA (partial): TGCGCCAGCAGCTCCCTAGCGGGACTTCCCAAAGAGACC.

Remarks on this clone: The CDR3 is cut off 3 residues early in the read; its end comes from the germline J gene. This chain links TRBV11-3 with TRBJ2-7; D remains ambiguous. Looked up from germline, CDR1 is SGHNT and CDR2 is YENEEA. Trimming removed 3 bases at V and 1 base at J, with 10 bases between. The length of the CDR3 is 14 residues. The CDR3 sequence: CASSFGQASYEQYF. The part of the CDR3 DNA that was read is TGTGCCAGCAGCTTCGGTCAGGCATCCTACGAG.

Remarks on this clone: Read coverage stops 3 residues before the CDR3 terminus; the germline J gene supplies the remainder. The chain uses TRBV6-1 and TRBJ2-7, with 8 bases fitting TRBD2. V shed 0 bases, J shed 4 bases, and the junction held 8 bases outside the gene matches. Germline CDR1 MNHNS, CDR2 SASEGT. The CDR3 totals 16 residues. CDR3 bases read: TGTGCCAGCAGTGAAGCGCTAAGCGGGAGTGGGTACGAG. It encodes CASSEALSGSGYE. The whole CDR3 sequence is CASSEALSGSGYEQYF.

Concerning this clone: The CDR3 end lies 3 residues beyond the end of the read and is filled in from the germline J gene. V usage is TRBV20-1 and J usage is TRBJ2-2; D possibly corresponds to TRBD1 (5 bases). The CDR3 runs to 15 residues. Between the trimmed V and J ends, which lost 3 bases and 4 bases, there was a span of 15 bases. The germline CDR1 and CDR2 sequences are DFQATT and SNEGSKA (reference sequence). CDR3 DNA, as far as it was read: TGCAGTGCTAGCCCCGCAGGGTCGCCCACCGGGGAG. Translating gives CSASPAGSPTGE. The complete CDR3 reads CSASPAGSPTGELFF.

About this clone itself: The DNA ends 3 residues before the CDR3 does, and the rest of the CDR3 is filled in from the germline J gene. This chain links TRBV6-1 with TRBJ2-3; D not certain. V lost 1 base and J 2 bases, leaving 7 bases between the germline ends. Germline assignment: CDR1 MNHNS and CDR2 SASEGT. CDR3 size: 14 residues. The CDR3 here is CASSEVGHTDTQYF. CDR3 bases read: TGTGCCAGCAGTGAAGTTGGGCACACAGATACG.

For this clone: The sequence runs out 3 residues before the end of the CDR3; the remainder is reconstructed from the germline J gene. The gene calls are TRBV12-3 or TRBV12-4 and TRBJ2-3; 12 nucleotides agree with TRBD2. Losses at the gene ends were 6 bases for V and 6 bases for J; bases not matched to a gene: 4. There are 14 residues in the CDR3. This CDR3 reads CASRLAGGMDTQYF. The covered CDR3 bases are TGTGCCAGCAGGCTAGCGGGAGGGATGGATACG.

This CDR3 reads CASSLSGINNEQFF. The CDR3 bases that were read are TGTGCCAGCAGCTTAAGCGGGATCAACAATGAG. This rearrangement joins TRBV7-3 to TRBJ2-1, with a tentative D call TRBD2 (6 bases). The read gets to within 3 residues of the CDR3 end, and the germline J gene fills in the rest. The CDR3 sequence is 14 residues long. Looked up from germline, CDR1 is SGHTA and CDR2 is FQGTGA. V dropped 1 base and J dropped 5 bases, with 9 bases sitting between them.

Notes on this clone: The read ends 3 residues early relative to the CDR3; the germline J gene fills the gap. Other DNA sequences in the same sample also yield this CDR3. The chain recombines TRBV5-1 with TRBJ1-3, with D unresolved. V was clipped by 4 bases and J by 2 bases, with 13 bases between them. This CDR3 region has 15 residues. Germline V gene data show CDR1 as SGHRS and CDR2 as YFSETQ. CDR3 DNA (partial): TGCGCCAGCAGCCTTGGGTCCGCGGCTGGAAACACC. Translating gives CASSLGSAAGNT. The whole CDR3 reads CASSLGSAAGNTIYF.

For this clone: The read gets to within 3 residues of the CDR3 end, and the germline J gene fills in the rest. This rearrangement joins TRBV29-1 to TRBJ1-2, with 11 bases identical to TRBD1. CDR3 length: 11 amino acids. The germline V gene has CDR1 SQVTM and CDR2 ANQGSEA. After removal of 6 bases from V and 7 bases from J, the junction contained 1 base not matched to a gene. Here the CDR3 reads CSVDRGPGYTF. The DNA read from the CDR3 is TGCAGCGTGGACAGGGGGCCTGGC.

A note on this clone: With the read ending 3 residues before the CDR3 end, the germline J gene is used to fill in that end. The chain links TRBV5-1 to TRBJ2-1, with D possibly being TRBD2 (5 bases). In germline, CDR1 is SGHRS, CDR2 YFSETQ. V was pared by 4 bases and J by 7 bases, with 24 bases between. The CDR3 is 17 amino acids. The CDR3 reads CASSPDPGSERNNEQFF. Partial CDR3 DNA: TGCGCCAGCAGCCCGGACCCGGGGAGCGAGAGAAATAATGAG.